This T cell receptor beta chain was retrieved from a study of T cell responses to AZD1222 COVID-19 vaccine. Overall study results and limits: CD4 TCRs covered the whole spike, strongest at regions 160-218 and 743-854. Reportedly, nearly half the spike-specific TCRs target unmutated variant regions. Spike-specific TCRs gained breadth and depth after people received two AZD1222 doses.

Some clones are missing from TCRdb's copy, which holds only in-frame ones; the method was immunoSEQ multiplex PCR. The sample consists of 100,000 to 150,000 clones, more than 80% of them appearing once. A word on this clone: What it recognizes is unknown.

V lost 0 bases to trimming and J lost 8 bases; unmatched junction nucleotides: 8. The CDR3 covers 15 residues. Germline values: CDR1 LGHNA, CDR2 YSLEER. The material sequenced was peripheral blood, taken on day 0 of AZD1222 vaccination. This sequence joins TRBV4-3 and TRBJ2-3; 7 nucleotides line up with TRBD2. This TCR came from an adult in good health. The CDR3 loop is CASSQDASSGRTQYF. In nucleotides, the CDR3 is TGCGCCAGCAGCCAAGACGCTTCTAGCGGACGTACGCAGTATTTT.